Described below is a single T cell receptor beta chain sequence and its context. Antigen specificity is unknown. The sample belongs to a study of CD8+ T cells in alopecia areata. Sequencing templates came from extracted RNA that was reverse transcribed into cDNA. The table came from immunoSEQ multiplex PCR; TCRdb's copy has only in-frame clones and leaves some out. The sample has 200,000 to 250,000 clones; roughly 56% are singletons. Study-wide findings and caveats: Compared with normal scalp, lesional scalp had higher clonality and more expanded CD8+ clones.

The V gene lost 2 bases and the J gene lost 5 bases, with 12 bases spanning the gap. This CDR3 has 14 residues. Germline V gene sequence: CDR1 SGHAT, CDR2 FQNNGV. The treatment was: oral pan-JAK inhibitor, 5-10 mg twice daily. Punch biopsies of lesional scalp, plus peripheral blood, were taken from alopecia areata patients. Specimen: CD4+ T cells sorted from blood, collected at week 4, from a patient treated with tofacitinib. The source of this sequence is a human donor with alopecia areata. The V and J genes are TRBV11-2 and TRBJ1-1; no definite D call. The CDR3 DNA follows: TGTGCCAGCAGCTTAAGGGTAACGGGAACTGAAGCTTTCTTT. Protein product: CASSLRVTGTEAFF.